This TCR beta chain stems from a study of T cell responses to AZD1222 COVID-19 vaccine. Study-wide background: Pooling covered second doses at about 4 or about 12 weeks. Study-level findings and limits: Clonal diversity was possibly underestimated, and the donors were mostly white British, with more females. Spike was spanned by vaccine-associated CD4 TCRs, with dominance at 160-218 and 743-854.

Assay: immunoSEQ multiplex PCR; the TCRdb copy retains only in-frame clones and omits some. The repertoire includes around 160,000 clones, roughly 91% of them detected once, and 1.4% sits in the top ten. Points on this clone: Antigen: not known.

Germline-derived CDR1 and CDR2 are MNHNS and SASEGT. The CDR3 runs 16 residues. V shed 3 bases and J 2 bases; nucleotides not matched to a gene: 5. This receptor was taken from an adult in good health. The chain recombines TRBV6-1 with TRBJ2-1; 9 bases match TRBD1. Material: peripheral blood, obtained on day 0 of AZD1222 vaccination. This chain's CDR3 is CASSEPQGATYNEQFF. The CDR3 coding sequence is TGTGCCAGCAGTGAGCCACAGGGGGCTACCTACAATGAGCAGTTCTTC.